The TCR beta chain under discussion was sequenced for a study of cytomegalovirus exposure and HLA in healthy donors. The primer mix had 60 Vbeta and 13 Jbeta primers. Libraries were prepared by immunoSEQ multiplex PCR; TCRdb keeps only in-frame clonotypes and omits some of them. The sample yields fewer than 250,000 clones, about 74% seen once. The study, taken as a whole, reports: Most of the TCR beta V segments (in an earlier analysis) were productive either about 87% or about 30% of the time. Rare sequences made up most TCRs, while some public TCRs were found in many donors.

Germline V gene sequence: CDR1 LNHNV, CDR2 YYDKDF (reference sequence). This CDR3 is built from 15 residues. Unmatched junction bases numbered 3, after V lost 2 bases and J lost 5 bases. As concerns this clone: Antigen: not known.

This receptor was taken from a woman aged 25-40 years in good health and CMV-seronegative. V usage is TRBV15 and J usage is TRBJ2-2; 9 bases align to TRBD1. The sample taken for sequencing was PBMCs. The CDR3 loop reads CATSRSGTGTGELFF. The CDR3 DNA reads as TGTGCCACCAGCAGATCCGGGACAGGGACCGGGGAGCTGTTTTTT.